This T cell receptor beta chain was documented in a study of T cells in Graves' hyperthyroidism and ophthalmopathy. Study-level results: Peripheral blood also featured most of the thyroid clonotypes expanded above 0.001. Through a model of 13 V-J features, ophthalmopathy was separated from stable hyperthyroidism.

Amplification yielded TCR beta CDR3 regions, with RNA transcripts as the source. HTBI primers were employed in a first-round RT-PCR of the TCR CDR3. Via MiXCR, TCRdb re-called the multiplex PCR reads, giving one row per CDR3 protein. This table holds about 96,000 distinct CDR3 sequences, roughly 56% found once. Note on this clonotype: The antigen remains undetermined.

Per germline, CDR1 SGHRS and CDR2 YFSETQ. This CDR3 has 14 residues. V lost 2 bases and J lost 4; bases outside the gene matches: 3. Any patient presenting with uncontrolled infection, other autoimmune disease, pregnancy or lactation was left out. This TCR came from a middle-aged woman with Graves' hyperthyroidism. The chain links TRBV5-1 to TRBJ2-7; TRBD1 aligns across 10 bases. The source material was blood. CDR3 coding DNA: TGCGCCAGCAGCTTCGGACAGGGGGGGTACGAGCAGTACTTC. Translation: CASSFGQGGYEQYF.